This TCR beta chain was documented in a study of T cell repertoires in cytomegalovirus infection. Study in general: Indications of both CMV infection and matching HLA type were provided by public TCR beta signatures.

To note about this clonotype: Its antigen remains unidentified.

MiXCR was run by TCRdb on the reads, yielding one entry per CDR3 protein. The sample has roughly 920,000 distinct CDR3 sequences, around a third seen once; the top ten hold more than 13%. The germline V gene encodes CDR1 LGHNT and CDR2 FRNRAP. V was trimmed by 6 bases and J by 2 bases, leaving 12 bases between them. The CDR3 contains 14 residues. Study-wide findings and caveats: Public TCR beta family frequency separated CMV-and-HLA carriers, including in an independent cohort. In two of eight donors, the top clonotype was HLA-C-restricted CMV-specific.

The TCR originated in a human donor in good health (CMV status not recorded). Some clones in this sample may be carry-over from other donors' samples. The sequencing used cultured CD8+ T cells from PBMCs, collected from culture after CMV antigen stimulation. The chain uses TRBV12-5 and TRBJ2-3, with D perhaps matching TRBD2 (6 bases). CDR3 amino acids: CASGPGTPTDTQYF. The CDR3 coding sequence is TGTGCTAGTGGCCCCGGGACTCCCACAGATACGCAGTATTTT.